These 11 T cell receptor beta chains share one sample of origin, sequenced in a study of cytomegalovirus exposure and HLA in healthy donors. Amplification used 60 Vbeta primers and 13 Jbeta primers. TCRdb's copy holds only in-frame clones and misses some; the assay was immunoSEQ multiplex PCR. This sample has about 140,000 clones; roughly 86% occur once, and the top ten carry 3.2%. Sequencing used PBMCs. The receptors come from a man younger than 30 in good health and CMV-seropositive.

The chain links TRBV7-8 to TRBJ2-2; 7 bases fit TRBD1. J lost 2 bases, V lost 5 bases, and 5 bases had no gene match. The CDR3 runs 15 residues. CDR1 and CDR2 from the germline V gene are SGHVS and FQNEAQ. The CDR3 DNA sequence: TGTGCCAGCAGCCCGGACAGGATTAACACCGGGGAGCTGTTTTTT. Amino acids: CASSPDRINTGELFF.

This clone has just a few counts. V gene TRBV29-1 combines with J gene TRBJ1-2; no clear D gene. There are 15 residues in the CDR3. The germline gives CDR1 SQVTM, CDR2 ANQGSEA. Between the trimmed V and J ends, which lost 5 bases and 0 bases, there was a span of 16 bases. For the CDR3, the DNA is TGCAGCGTTCCCGCCTGGGAGTTAGCTAACTATGGCTACACCTTC. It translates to CSVPAWELANYGYTF.

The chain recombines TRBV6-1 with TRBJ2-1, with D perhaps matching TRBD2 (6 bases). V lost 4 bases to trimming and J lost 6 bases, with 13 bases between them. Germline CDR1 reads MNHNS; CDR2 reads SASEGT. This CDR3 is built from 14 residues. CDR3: CASSGLWDFNEQFF. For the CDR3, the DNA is TGTGCCAGCAGTGGACTGTGGGACTTCAATGAGCAGTTCTTC.

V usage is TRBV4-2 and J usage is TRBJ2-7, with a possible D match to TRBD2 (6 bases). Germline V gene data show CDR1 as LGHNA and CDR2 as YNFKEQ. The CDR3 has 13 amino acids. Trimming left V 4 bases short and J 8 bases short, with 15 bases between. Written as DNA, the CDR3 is TGTGCCAGCAGCCCCACGTCCGGGGGTCAGCAGTACTTC. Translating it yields CASSPTSGGQQYF.

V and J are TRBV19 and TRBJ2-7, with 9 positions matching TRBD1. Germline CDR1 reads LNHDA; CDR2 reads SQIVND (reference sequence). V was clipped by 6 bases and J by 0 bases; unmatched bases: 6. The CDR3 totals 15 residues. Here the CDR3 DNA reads TGTGCCAGTAGCCCGGGACAGGGACCCTCCTACGAGCAGTACTTC. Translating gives CASSPGQGPSYEQYF.

The CDR3 sequence: CASSLEPETQYF. CDR3 coding DNA: TGCGCCAGCAGCTTGGAGCCGGAGACCCAGTACTTC. This rearrangement joins TRBV5-1 to TRBJ2-5, with no clear D. Germline V CDR1 and CDR2: SGHRS, YFSETQ. This CDR3 has 12 residues. Trimming shortened V by 0 bases and J by 5 bases, and 5 bases separated the two germline ends.

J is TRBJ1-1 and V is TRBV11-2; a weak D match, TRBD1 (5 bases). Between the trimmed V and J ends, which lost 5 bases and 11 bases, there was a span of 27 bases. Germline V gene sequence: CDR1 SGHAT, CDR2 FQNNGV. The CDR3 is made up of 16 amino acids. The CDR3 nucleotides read TGTGCCAGCAGCCGGGGGAAGGGAGCCCTCCCATCTCTTGCTTTCTTT. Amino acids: CASSRGKGALPSLAFF. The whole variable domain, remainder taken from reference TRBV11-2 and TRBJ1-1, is EAGVAQSPRYKIIEKRQSVAFWCNPISGHATLYWYQQILGQGPKLLIQFQNNGVVDDSQLPKDRFSAERLKGVDSTLKIQPAKLEDSAVYLCASSRGKGALPSLAFFGQGTRLTVV.

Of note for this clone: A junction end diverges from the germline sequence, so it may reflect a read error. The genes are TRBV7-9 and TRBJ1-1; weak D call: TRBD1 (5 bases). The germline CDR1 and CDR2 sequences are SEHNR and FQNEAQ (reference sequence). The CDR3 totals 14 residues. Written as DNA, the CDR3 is TGTTCCAGCTCCCTCCTACAGGCTAACACTGAAGCTTTCTTT. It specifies CSSSLLQANTEAFF.

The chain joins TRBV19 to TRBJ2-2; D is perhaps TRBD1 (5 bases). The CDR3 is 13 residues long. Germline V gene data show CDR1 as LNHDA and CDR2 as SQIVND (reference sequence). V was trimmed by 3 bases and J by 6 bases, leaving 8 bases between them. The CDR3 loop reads CASSIDSPGELFF. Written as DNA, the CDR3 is TGTGCCAGTAGTATCGACAGCCCCGGGGAGCTGTTTTTT.

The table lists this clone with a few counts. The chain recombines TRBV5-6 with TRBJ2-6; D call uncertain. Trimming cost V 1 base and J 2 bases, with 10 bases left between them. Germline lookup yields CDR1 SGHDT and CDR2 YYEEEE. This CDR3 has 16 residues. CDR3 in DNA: TGTGCCAGCAGCTTGTGGTCTAGTACTGGGGCCAACGTCCTGACTTTC. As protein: CASSLWSSTGANVLTF.

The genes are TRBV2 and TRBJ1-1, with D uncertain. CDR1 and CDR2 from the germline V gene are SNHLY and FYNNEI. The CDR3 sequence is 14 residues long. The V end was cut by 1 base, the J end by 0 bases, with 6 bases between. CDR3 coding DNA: TGTGCCAGCAGTGAAGGTAGCTTGAACACTGAAGCTTTCTTT. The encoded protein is CASSEGSLNTEAFF.